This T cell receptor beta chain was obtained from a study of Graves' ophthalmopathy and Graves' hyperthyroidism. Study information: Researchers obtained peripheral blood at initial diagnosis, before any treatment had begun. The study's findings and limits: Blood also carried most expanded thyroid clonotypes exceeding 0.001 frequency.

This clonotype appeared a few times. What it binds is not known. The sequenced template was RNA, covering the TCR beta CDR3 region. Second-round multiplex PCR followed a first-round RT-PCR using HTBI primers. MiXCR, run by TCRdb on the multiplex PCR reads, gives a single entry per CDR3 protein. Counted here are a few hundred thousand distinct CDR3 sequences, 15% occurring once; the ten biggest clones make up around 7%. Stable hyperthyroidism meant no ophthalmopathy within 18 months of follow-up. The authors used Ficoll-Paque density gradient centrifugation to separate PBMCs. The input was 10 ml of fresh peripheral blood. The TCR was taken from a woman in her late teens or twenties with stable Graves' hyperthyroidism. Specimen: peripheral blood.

CDR3 DNA sequence: TGTGCCAGCAGCTTAGGGACAGGGATCTCCTACGAGCAGTACTTC. Its protein is CASSLGTGISYEQYF. The chain recombines TRBV11-2 with TRBJ2-7; the match to TRBD1 covers 8 bases. The J segment lost 0 bases and the V segment lost 1 base, leaving 2 bases of the junction unmatched. CDR3 length: 15 amino acids. The germline CDR1 and CDR2 sequences are SGHAT and FQNNGV.